Below are 13 T cell receptor beta chains sequenced from a single sample in a study of blood T cell repertoires in COVID-19. TCRdb's copy holds only in-frame clones and misses some; the assay was immunoSEQ multiplex PCR. The sample lists about 330,000 clones, roughly 90% occurring once. Sequencing was carried out using peripheral blood. Every receptor here comes from a woman aged 45 to 65 with active or convalescent COVID-19.

The J gene is TRBJ1-6, the V gene TRBV9, with D possibly TRBD1 on 6 matching bases. Trimming left V 2 bases short and J 8 bases short, with 11 bases between. Germline values: CDR1 SGDLS, CDR2 YYNGEE. The CDR3 runs to 14 residues. The CDR3, as DNA: TGTGCCAGCAGCGTTACGGGACAAGATTCACCCCTCCACTTT. This encodes CASSVTGQDSPLHF. Based on the CDR3 plus reference TRBV9 and TRBJ1-6, the full variable domain is DSGVTQTPKHLITATGQRVTLRCSPRSGDLSVYWYQQSLDQGLQFLIQYYNGEERAKGNILERFSAQQFPDLHSELNLSSLELGDSALYFCASSVTGQDSPLHFGNGTRLTVT.

The V call is TRBV29-1, the J call TRBJ1-1; the D gene is possibly TRBD1 (5 bases). Trimming pared 4 bases from V and 4 bases from J, leaving 10 bases between. The CDR3 is made up of 12 amino acids. CDR1 is SQVTM and CDR2 is ANQGSEA in the germline V gene. CDR3 loop: CSVVLGGTEAFF. The CDR3 nucleotides are TGCAGCGTTGTGTTGGGGGGCACTGAAGCTTTCTTT.

The CDR3 region has the DNA TGTGCCACTACAGGGGGCCTTAACACCGGGGAGCTGTTTTTT. It yields the protein CATTGGLNTGELFF. V and J are TRBV19 and TRBJ2-2; 9 positions match TRBD1. There are 14 residues in the CDR3. Unmatched junction bases numbered 5, after V lost 10 bases and J lost 2 bases. CDR1 LNHDA and CDR2 SQIVND come from the germline V gene (reference sequence). Based on the CDR3 plus reference TRBV19 and TRBJ2-2, the full variable domain is DGGITQSPKYLFRKEGQNVTLSCEQNLNHDAMYWYRQDPGQGLRLIYYSQIVNDFQKGDIAEGYSVSREKKESFPLTVTSAQKNPTAFYLCATTGGLNTGELFFGEGSRLTVL.

The chain uses TRBV20-1 and TRBJ2-7, with 7 bases matching TRBD1. Germline CDR1 and CDR2: DFQATT and SNEGSKA (reference sequence). This CDR3 has 14 residues. Losses at the gene ends were 3 bases for V and 3 bases for J; bases not matched to a gene: 8. The CDR3 DNA sequence: TGCAGTGCTAGTTTGGTCAGGGGGAGCTACGAGCAGTACTTC. It is translated as CSASLVRGSYEQYF.

The V gene is TRBV29-1, the J gene TRBJ2-1, with 8 bases identical to TRBD1. V shed 5 bases and J 0 bases; nucleotides not matched to a gene: 15. Germline-derived CDR1 and CDR2 are SQVTM and ANQGSEA. This CDR3 is 18 amino acids long. The CDR3 spells CSVLPRPDRGNSYNEQFF. The CDR3 nucleotides read TGCAGCGTTCTCCCCCGGCCAGACAGGGGCAACTCCTACAATGAGCAGTTCTTC.

The rearrangement links TRBV5-4 to TRBJ1-1; no definite D call. The V end lost 4 bases, the J end lost 4 bases, and 17 bases lay between the germline ends. CDR1 and CDR2 from the germline V gene are SGHNT and YYREEE (reference sequence). CDR3 length equals 15 residues. The CDR3 nucleotides read TGTGCCAGCAGCCTCTTAGAGGCCATGGGCACTGAAGCTTTCTTT. Translation gives CASSLLEAMGTEAFF.

The chain combines TRBV9 with TRBJ1-2; D possibly corresponds to TRBD1 (5 bases). CDR3 length: 16 residues. V lost 0 bases and J lost 7, with 19 bases in between. Per the germline V gene, CDR1 is SGDLS and CDR2 is YYNGEE. This CDR3 is CASSVVGGSGLGGYTF. In nucleotides, the CDR3 is TGTGCCAGCAGCGTAGTCGGGGGATCGGGTTTGGGTGGCTACACCTTC.

The V and J genes are TRBV9 and TRBJ2-1, with 8 bases identical to TRBD2. The CDR3 is made up of 16 amino acids. J was trimmed by 6 bases and V by 2 bases; bases with no gene match: 10. Germline CDR1 is SGDLS and CDR2 is YYNGEE. Here the CDR3 reads CASSVLPGGQINEQFF. CDR3 sequence (DNA): TGTGCCAGCAGCGTCCTCCCGGGGGGGCAGATCAATGAGCAGTTCTTC.

The gene calls are TRBV11-2 and TRBJ2-4; 10 positions agree with TRBD1. The CDR3 totals 14 residues. J lost 4 bases, V lost 4 bases, and 1 base had no gene match. CDR1 and CDR2 from the germline V gene are SGHAT and FQNNGV. DNA of the CDR3: TGTGCCAGCAGCTCGGGACAGGGGAAAAACATTCAGTACTTC. It encodes CASSSGQGKNIQYF.

The chain recombines TRBV7-2 with TRBJ1-3, with no clear D. CDR3 length: 16 amino acids. CDR1 SGHTA and CDR2 FQGNSA come from the germline V gene. The V and J ends lost 5 bases and 0 bases respectively, with 14 bases between them. CDR3 amino acids: CASSLGLLSSGNTIYF. The CDR3 nucleotides are TGTGCCAGCAGCCTAGGACTGCTGAGCTCTGGAAACACCATATATTTT.

This clone appeared a few times. This sequence joins TRBV10-3 and TRBJ2-7; D may be TRBD2 (6 bases). The V end was cut by 2 bases, the J end by 3 bases, with 11 bases between. CDR3 length equals 14 residues. From germline, CDR1 is ENHRY and CDR2 SYGVKD. CDR3 region: CAISEGGYRYEQYF. The CDR3 DNA reads as TGTGCCATCAGTGAGGGGGGGTACCGCTACGAGCAGTACTTC.

This chain joins TRBV12-3 or TRBV12-4 and TRBJ1-5; no definite D call. The CDR3 totals 12 residues. Deletions cut 7 bases from V and 8 bases from J, with 12 bases between. CDR3 coding DNA: TGTGCCAGCACTGCCCCCCGCGAGCCCCAGCATTTT. It is translated as CASTAPREPQHF.

The CDR3 spells CAWGPGQSTEKLFF. CDR3 DNA sequence: TGTGCCTGGGGACCGGGACAGAGTACGGAAAAACTGTTTTTT. This chain uses TRBV30 with TRBJ1-4; 7 nucleotides line up with TRBD1. Trimming took 5 bases from V and 8 from J; bases not matched to a gene: 11. Looked up from germline, CDR1 is GTSNPN and CDR2 is SVGIG (reference sequence). This CDR3 spans 14 amino acids.